This passage covers 26 T cell receptor beta chains from one sample sequenced in a study of OX40 agonist ivuxolimab in advanced cancers. The data were produced by immunoSEQ multiplex PCR, yet TCRdb's version contains in-frame clones alone and is incomplete. The sample lists fewer than 50,000 clones, about 83% seen once, with roughly 40% in the top ten. Specimen: CD4+ or CD8+ T cells sorted from blood, collected in a trial of the OX40 agonist ivuxolimab. The receptors here all came from an adult with an advanced solid tumor such as melanoma, head and neck, liver or kidney cancer.

Concerning this clone itself: At the DNA level, this CDR3 is encoded by other sequences in the same sample as well. This chain connects TRBV2 to TRBJ2-7; a weak D match, TRBD1 (6 bases). The V gene's germline CDR1 is SNHLY and CDR2 FYNNEI. The CDR3 is 12 amino acids. Trimming shortened V by 5 bases and J by 4 bases, and 9 bases separated the two germline ends. CDR3: CASSTQGYEQYF. The CDR3 DNA reads TGTGCCAGCAGTACACAGGGTTACGAGCAGTACTTC.

As DNA, the CDR3 is TGCGCCAGCAGCTTTACACAGATGTCCTACGAGCAGTACTTC. Amino acid sequence: CASSFTQMSYEQYF. V usage is TRBV5-1 and J usage is TRBJ2-7; D is uncertain. V gave up 2 bases and J gave up 1 base, with 10 bases separating them. Germline assignment: CDR1 SGHRS and CDR2 YFSETQ. The CDR3 contains 14 residues. Drawing the rest from reference TRBV5-1 and TRBJ2-7, the complete variable domain is KAGVTQTPRYLIKTRGQQVTLSCSPISGHRSVSWYQQTPGQGLQFLFEYFSETQRNKGNFPGRFSGRQFSNSRSEMNVSTLELGDSALYLCASSFTQMSYEQYFGPGTRLTVT.

The chain links TRBV6-1 to TRBJ2-3, with a possible D match to TRBD2 (5 bases). V lost 0 bases, J lost 5 bases, and 9 bases lay in between. The CDR3 totals 14 residues. The germline V gene has CDR1 MNHNS and CDR2 SASEGT. In DNA, the CDR3 is TGTGCCAGCAGTGAAGCGGGAGTTGGAGATACGCAGTATTTT. Its protein product is CASSEAGVGDTQYF.

This chain joins TRBV18 and TRBJ2-1; 8 nucleotides line up with TRBD2. V gave up 3 bases and J gave up 5 bases; unmatched junction bases: 6. The germline V gene encodes CDR1 KGHSH and CDR2 LQKENI. This CDR3 spans 15 amino acids. This CDR3 is CASSPQRGRNNEQFF. The CDR3, as DNA: TGTGCCAGCTCACCTCAGCGGGGGAGAAACAATGAGCAGTTCTTC.

The genes are TRBV9 and TRBJ1-1, with D possibly TRBD1 on 5 matching bases. Germline V gene sequence: CDR1 SGDLS, CDR2 YYNGEE. The CDR3 consists of 14 residues. V gave up 3 bases and J gave up 6 bases, with 15 bases separating them. CDR3 sequence (DNA): TGTGCCAGCAGCGCCGACAGATTGAGATCTGAAGCTTTCTTT. It codes for CASSADRLRSEAFF.

The chain links TRBV30 to TRBJ2-7, with 10 bases lining up with TRBD2. The ends lost 4 bases at V and 1 base at J; junction bases unmatched: 4. From germline, CDR1 is GTSNPN and CDR2 SVGIG (reference sequence). The length of the CDR3 is 14 residues. The CDR3 DNA reads TGTGCCTGGAATCGACTAGCGGGTTCCTACGAGCAGTACTTC. This translates into CAWNRLAGSYEQYF.

The gene calls are TRBV11-2 and TRBJ2-1; D unresolved. The germline V gene has CDR1 SGHAT and CDR2 FQNNGV. The CDR3 is made up of 14 amino acids. Trimming removed 3 bases from V and 7 bases from J, with 13 bases in between. The CDR3 here is CASSLGMAGNEQFF. CDR3 nucleotides: TGTGCCAGCAGCTTGGGTATGGCCGGGAATGAGCAGTTCTTC.

The chain recombines TRBV5-4 with TRBJ2-1; D is ambiguous. Germline assignment: CDR1 SGHNT and CDR2 YYREEE (reference sequence). V was cut by 1 base and J by 6 bases, with 2 bases left in between. This CDR3 has 11 amino acids. The CDR3 sequence: CASSLSNEQFF. CDR3 sequence (DNA): TGTGCCAGCAGCTTGAGCAATGAGCAGTTCTTC.

The J gene is TRBJ1-3, the V gene TRBV9, with D perhaps matching TRBD1 (6 bases). The CDR3 is 15 amino acids. The germline gives CDR1 SGDLS, CDR2 YYNGEE. Trimming removed 4 bases at V and 3 bases at J, with 14 bases between. CDR3 amino acids: CASSSEGGGGNTIYF. DNA for the CDR3: TGTGCCAGCAGCTCTGAAGGGGGAGGTGGAAACACCATATATTTT.

The chain combines TRBV6-1 with TRBJ2-3; D not certain. V lost 3 bases, J lost 9 bases, and 10 bases lay in between. The CDR3 runs to 12 residues. Germline-derived CDR1 and CDR2 are MNHNS and SASEGT. In DNA, the CDR3 is TGTGCCAGCAGTGAGCGAGAGGCGACGCAGTATTTT. Its protein is CASSEREATQYF.

In this sample, this clone turned up a few times. The chain carries TRBV9 and TRBJ2-5; TRBD2 matches at 12 bases. The CDR3 is 16 amino acids. The junction had 6 bases not matched to a gene; V was cut back by 2 bases and J by 4 bases. CDR1 is SGDLS, CDR2 YYNGEE, per germline. The CDR3 DNA sequence: TGTGCCAGCAGCGTTTCTAGCGGGGGGGCAGTAGAGACCCAGTACTTC. Its translation: CASSVSSGGAVETQYF. Supplemented by reference TRBV9 and TRBJ2-5, the full variable domain reads DSGVTQTPKHLITATGQRVTLRCSPRSGDLSVYWYQQSLDQGLQFLIQYYNGEERAKGNILERFSAQQFPDLHSELNLSSLELGDSALYFCASSVSSGGAVETQYFGPGTRLLVL.

The genes are TRBV19 and TRBJ2-3; 7 bases map to TRBD2. With V trimmed by 5 bases and J by 4 bases, 6 bases remained unmatched. This CDR3 comprises 14 residues. Germline-derived CDR1 and CDR2 are LNHDA and SQIVND (reference sequence). As DNA, the CDR3 is TGTGCCAGTAGTCCGGGGGAGGGGTCAGATACGCAGTATTTT. Its protein product is CASSPGEGSDTQYF.

This chain uses TRBV5-4 with TRBJ2-6, with D hard to call. This CDR3 has 14 amino acids. CDR1 and CDR2 (germline): SGHNT, YYREEE (reference sequence). V was trimmed by 1 base and J by 2 bases, leaving 4 bases between them. The CDR3 sequence is CASSLTTGANVLTF. The CDR3 DNA sequence: TGTGCCAGCAGCTTGACCACTGGGGCCAACGTCCTGACTTTC.

CDR3 bases: TGTGCCAGCAGCCCTAGCGGTGTCACAGATACGCAGTATTTT. Translated, it gives CASSPSGVTDTQYF. The chain carries TRBV5-4 and TRBJ2-3, with TRBD2 identical over 7 bases. The germline gives CDR1 SGHNT, CDR2 YYREEE (reference sequence). V dropped 4 bases and J dropped 2; count of bases not matched to a gene: 4. CDR3 size: 14 residues.

The genes are TRBV28 and TRBJ2-3, with 9 bases aligning to TRBD1. The germline V gene encodes CDR1 MDHEN and CDR2 SYDVKM. Unmatched junction bases numbered 8, after V lost 5 bases and J lost 5 bases. The CDR3 runs to 15 residues. CDR3 sequence (DNA): TGTGCCAGCAGTCCCGGGACAGGGTTAGGAGATACGCAGTATTTT. Its protein product is CASSPGTGLGDTQYF.

This clone was seen only a few times. The V call is TRBV6-5, the J call TRBJ1-6; D is possibly TRBD1 (5 bases). Germline-derived CDR1 and CDR2 are MNHEY and SVGAGI. The V and J ends lost 10 bases and 10 bases respectively, with 17 bases between them. CDR3 length equals 13 residues. CDR3 residues: CATKRGDASPLHF. The CDR3 DNA follows: TGTGCCACCAAACGAGGGGACGCCTCACCCCTCCACTTT.

The chain has TRBV7-8 and TRBJ1-6; D may be TRBD1 (5 bases). Germline lookup yields CDR1 SGHVS and CDR2 FQNEAQ. There are 15 residues in the CDR3. Trimming took 5 bases from V and 7 from J, leaving 15 bases between them. The CDR3 region is CASSATWGGNSPLHF. CDR3 DNA sequence: TGTGCCAGCAGCGCGACGTGGGGCGGGAATTCACCCCTCCACTTT.

This clone was counted only a few times. The chain combines TRBV9 with TRBJ1-2; 8 bases are a match to TRBD1. In germline, CDR1 is SGDLS, CDR2 YYNGEE. V lost 3 bases and J lost 3; bases outside the gene matches: 10. The CDR3 has 16 amino acids. DNA of the CDR3: TGTGCCAGCAGCGCCCAAGACAGGGGAGTTGACTATGGCTACACCTTC. Translated, it gives CASSAQDRGVDYGYTF.

The chain recombines TRBV14 with TRBJ2-7, with D perhaps matching TRBD1 (6 bases). Germline CDR1 and CDR2: SGHDN and FVKESK. This CDR3 comprises 16 residues. V gave up 4 bases and J gave up 5 bases, with 21 bases separating them. The CDR3 DNA is TGTGCCAGCAGCCGCCTCCCCGGGACACCCCTCGACGAGCAGTACTTC. Translated, it gives CASSRLPGTPLDEQYF.

This rearrangement joins TRBV4-2 to TRBJ2-2; D is unclear. The V gene's germline CDR1 is LGHNA and CDR2 YNFKEQ. The CDR3 spans 13 residues. Trimming pared 0 bases from V and 6 bases from J, leaving 5 bases between. CDR3 nucleotides: TGTGCCAGCAGCCAAGATAAGGCCGGGGAGCTGTTTTTT. This gives the protein CASSQDKAGELFF.

The table lists this clone with a few counts. The genes are TRBV5-5 and TRBJ1-2; D not resolved. Between the trimmed V and J ends, which lost 0 bases and 4 bases, there was a span of 10 bases. This CDR3 comprises 14 residues. CDR1 and CDR2 (germline): SGHKS, YYEKEE (reference sequence). For the CDR3, the DNA is TGTGCCAGCAGCTTGGAGTACAAGGGCTATGGCTACACCTTC. Translation gives CASSLEYKGYGYTF.

The rearrangement uses TRBV7-2 and TRBJ2-2; TRBD2 is a possible D gene (7 bases). CDR1 SGHTA and CDR2 FQGNSA come from the germline V gene. The CDR3 has 17 residues. The V end lost 5 bases, the J end lost 3 bases, and 19 bases lay between the germline ends. The CDR3 sequence: CASSPMAWEGDTGELFF. The CDR3 nucleotides read TGTGCCAGCAGCCCAATGGCGTGGGAGGGGGACACCGGGGAGCTGTTTTTT. The entire variable domain, with the rest obtained from reference TRBV7-2 and TRBJ2-2, is as follows: GAGVSQSPSNKVTEKGKDVELRCDPISGHTALYWYRQSLGQGLEFLIYFQGNSAPDKSGLPSDRFSAERTGGSVSTLTIQRTQQEDSAVYLCASSPMAWEGDTGELFFGEGSRLTVL.

V is TRBV6-4 and J is TRBJ2-2, with D perhaps TRBD1 (6 bases). Trimming removed 6 bases at V and 1 base at J, with 6 bases between. CDR1 MRHNA and CDR2 SNTAGT come from the germline V gene. The CDR3 is 13 amino acids. The CDR3 nucleotides read TGTGCCAGCAGGACAGGGAACACCGGGGAGCTGTTTTTT. As protein: CASRTGNTGELFF.

The chain combines TRBV9 with TRBJ2-1; 8 bases align to TRBD2. The germline CDR1 and CDR2 sequences are SGDLS and YYNGEE. CDR3 length: 16 amino acids. V lost 0 bases and J lost 4; bases outside the gene matches: 6. This CDR3 reads CASSVEGGRHYNEQFF. Here the CDR3 DNA reads TGTGCCAGCAGCGTAGAGGGCGGGAGGCATTACAATGAGCAGTTCTTC.

The chain employs TRBV13 and TRBJ2-7, with 9 bases identical to TRBD1. Germline lookup yields CDR1 PRHDT and CDR2 FYEKMQ (reference sequence). This CDR3 spans 14 amino acids. With V trimmed by 6 bases and J by 3 bases, 6 bases remained unmatched. Here the CDR3 DNA reads TGTGCCAGCAGTTTCCGGGACAGGGACTACGAGCAGTACTTC. This gives the protein CASSFRDRDYEQYF.

This chain connects TRBV19 to TRBJ2-1, with 7 bases matching TRBD2. This CDR3 region has 14 residues. Germline values: CDR1 LNHDA, CDR2 SQIVND (reference sequence). V lost 7 bases, J lost 5 bases, and 8 bases stayed unmatched. In nucleotides, the CDR3 is TGTGCCAGTAATTCGGCGGGGGAGAACAATGAGCAGTTCTTC. Translation: CASNSAGENNEQFF.